These 25 T cell receptor beta chains were sequenced from one sample in a study of blood T cells in healthy people across ages. With a J-beta primer mix and a sample-barcoded 5' primer, a second PCR ran about 7 to 12 cycles. TCRdb analysed the 5' RACE reads with MiXCR anew, one entry per CDR3 protein. This sample has around 1,100,000 distinct CDR3 sequences, with around two fifths found just once. The source material was blood. Receptors were obtained from a man younger than 35 in good health.

In this sample, this clonotype turned up once. V is TRBV25-1 and J is TRBJ1-3, with D hard to call. This CDR3 region has 15 residues. V lost 3 bases to trimming and J lost 1 base, with 10 bases between them. Germline V CDR1 and CDR2: MGHDK, SYGVNS. The CDR3 loop is CASSDISWSGNTIYF. The CDR3 DNA reads TGTGCCAGCAGTGATATTTCTTGGTCTGGAAACACCATATATTTT.

This clonotype was picked up a small number of times. The rearrangement uses TRBV5-1 and TRBJ1-4; possible D gene TRBD1, 6 bases. V lost 3 bases and J 8 bases, leaving 17 bases between the germline ends. Germline assignment: CDR1 SGHRS and CDR2 YFSETQ. CDR3 length: 15 residues. Written as DNA, the CDR3 is TGCGCCAGCAGCTCGCTGACAGGTTCAGAGGAAAAACTGTTTTTT. Translating gives CASSSLTGSEEKLFF.

The rearrangement links TRBV4-2 to TRBJ2-3; D is unclear. The length of the CDR3 is 15 residues. The germline V gene has CDR1 LGHNA and CDR2 YNFKEQ. Between the trimmed V and J ends, which lost 4 bases and 4 bases, there was a span of 15 bases. The CDR3 sequence: CASSLDLGNADTQYF. The CDR3 DNA sequence: TGTGCCAGCAGCCTGGACCTAGGCAACGCAGATACGCAGTATTTT.

This clonotype came up a few times. The chain links TRBV20-1 to TRBJ2-3; D is possibly TRBD2 (6 bases). The CDR3 contains 13 residues. The germline V and J ends were trimmed by 0 bases and 6 bases, with 10 bases remaining between them. Looked up from germline, CDR1 is DFQATT and CDR2 is SNEGSKA (reference sequence). The CDR3 sequence: CSARDLGRDTQYF. As DNA, the CDR3 is TGCAGTGCTAGAGACTTGGGGAGGGATACGCAGTATTTT.

This clonotype was detected only a few times. This chain joins TRBV27 and TRBJ2-1, with D possibly TRBD1 on 5 matching bases. The CDR3 is made up of 13 amino acids. V lost 8 bases to trimming and J lost 6 bases, with 14 bases between them. CDR1 is MNHEY and CDR2 is SMNVEV in the germline V gene (reference sequence). The CDR3 region has the DNA TGTGCCAGCGGGCGTCAGGGATCCAATGAGCAGTTCTTC. It specifies CASGRQGSNEQFF.

J is TRBJ2-7 and V is TRBV15; 10 positions agree with TRBD2. The CDR3 consists of 15 residues. V trimming: 5 bases; J trimming: 7 bases; junction bases outside the gene matches: 11. Germline V gene data show CDR1 as LNHNV and CDR2 as YYDKDF (reference sequence). The CDR3 protein is CATSLVSGGNKEQYF. In nucleotides, the CDR3 is TGTGCCACCAGCTTAGTTAGCGGGGGGAACAAGGAGCAGTACTTC.

V gene TRBV13 combines with J gene TRBJ1-2, with D uncertain. Deletions cut 2 bases from V and 4 bases from J, with 8 bases between. This CDR3 spans 13 amino acids. Germline values: CDR1 PRHDT, CDR2 FYEKMQ (reference sequence). CDR3 sequence (DNA): TGTGCCAGCAGCTTATCCCCGATCTATGGCTACACCTTC. Its protein is CASSLSPIYGYTF.

This chain connects TRBV20-1 to TRBJ2-7; a weak D match, TRBD1 (6 bases). This CDR3 is 12 amino acids long. Trimming shortened V by 6 bases and J by 7 bases, and 16 bases separated the two germline ends. CDR1 and CDR2 (germline): DFQATT, SNEGSKA (reference sequence). The CDR3 DNA is TGCAGTGCACAGGGCAGGTACAATGAGCAGTACTTC. Translated: CSAQGRYNEQYF.

This clonotype has just a few counts. The J gene is TRBJ1-2, the V gene TRBV28; tentative D call: TRBD1 (5 bases). The CDR3 is 13 residues long. Germline V gene sequence: CDR1 MDHEN, CDR2 SYDVKM. The germline V and J ends were trimmed by 6 bases and 8 bases, with 16 bases remaining between them. CDR3 protein: CASRRGLPNGYTF. CDR3 DNA: TGTGCCAGCAGGCGGGGACTCCCCAACGGCTACACCTTC.

This clonotype was seen a few times. V is TRBV7-9 and J is TRBJ1-3; 8 bases line up with TRBD1. The CDR3 length is 16 residues. Germline-derived CDR1 and CDR2 are SEHNR and FQNEAQ (reference sequence). Trimming removed 2 bases from V and 5 bases from J; junction bases left unmatched: 8. CDR3 coding DNA: TGTGCCAGCAGCTTACCAACCGGACAGGGACGAAACACCATATATTTT. Translated, it gives CASSLPTGQGRNTIYF.

The chain uses TRBV4-1 and TRBJ1-2; D might be TRBD1 (5 bases). This CDR3 is built from 12 residues. Trimming removed 3 bases from V and 9 bases from J, with 11 bases in between. CDR1 and CDR2 (germline): MGHRA, YSYEKL. CDR3 loop: CASSHGAGSYTF. CDR3 bases: TGCGCCAGCAGCCATGGGGCTGGGAGCTACACCTTC.

The chain is built from TRBV2 and TRBJ2-5; TRBD2 is a possible D gene (5 bases). Trimming cost V 7 bases and J 5 bases, with 17 bases left between them. CDR3 length: 14 amino acids. In germline, CDR1 is SNHLY, CDR2 FYNNEI. The CDR3 coding sequence is TGTGCCAGCACGGGGAGCGCCAGATGGGAGACCCAGTACTTC. Residues: CASTGSARWETQYF.

This clonotype has a handful of counts. The chain couples TRBV7-2 to TRBJ1-4; D gene unclear. The CDR3 loop spans 14 amino acids. CDR1 and CDR2 from the germline V gene are SGHTA and FQGNSA. V lost 5 bases, J lost 12 bases, and 19 bases lay in between. The CDR3 loop reads CASSPQIGPGELFF. The CDR3, as DNA: TGTGCCAGCAGCCCGCAAATAGGGCCGGGAGAACTGTTTTTT.

This clonotype was detected a few times. The chain has TRBV5-1 and TRBJ1-4; weak D call: TRBD1 (6 bases). CDR1 and CDR2 (germline): SGHRS, YFSETQ. V was clipped by 4 bases and J by 0 bases, with 10 bases between them. This CDR3 is built from 15 residues. The CDR3 bases are TGCGCCAGCAGCCGGCGACAGGCAACTAATGAAAAACTGTTTTTT. Encoded protein: CASSRRQATNEKLFF.

The chain links TRBV14 to TRBJ2-4; D is uncertain. V was cut by 0 bases and J by 6 bases, with 6 bases left in between. Per germline, CDR1 SGHDN and CDR2 FVKESK. The CDR3 spans 13 residues. For the CDR3, the DNA is TGTGCCAGCAGCCAAGAGTTTGTAAACATTCAGTACTTC. Its translation is CASSQEFVNIQYF. Full variable domain (missing parts from reference TRBV14 and TRBJ2-4): EAGVTQFPSHSVIEKGQTVTLRCDPISGHDNLYWYRRVMGKEIKFLLHFVKESKQDESGMPNNRFLAERTGGTYSTLKVQPAELEDSGVYFCASSQEFVNIQYFGAGTRLSVL.

The rearrangement links TRBV4-3 to TRBJ1-2; no firm D call. Germline V lookup: CDR1 LGHNA, CDR2 YSLEER. This CDR3 is 18 amino acids long. V lost 0 bases and J 2 bases, leaving 19 bases between the germline ends. CDR3 nucleotide sequence: TGCGCCAGCAGCCAAGATCGGCCACCACAAGGGTCCAACTATGGCTACACCTTC. The encoded protein is CASSQDRPPQGSNYGYTF.

This clonotype turned up a few times. The chain has TRBV20-1 and TRBJ1-5, with 10 bases that match TRBD1. Unmatched junction bases numbered 5, after V lost 0 bases and J lost 0 bases. There are 17 residues in the CDR3. The germline CDR1 and CDR2 sequences are DFQATT and SNEGSKA (reference sequence). The CDR3 here is CSARERTGGYSNQPQHF. In nucleotides, the CDR3 is TGCAGTGCTAGAGAGAGGACAGGGGGTTATAGCAATCAGCCCCAGCATTTT.

In its sample, this clonotype was seen once. The V call is TRBV2, the J call TRBJ1-5; unclear D gene. Looked up from germline, CDR1 is SNHLY and CDR2 is FYNNEI. This CDR3 is built from 17 residues. Trimming shortened V by 6 bases and J by 0 bases, and 18 bases separated the two germline ends. In DNA, the CDR3 is TGTGCCAGCAGGGTTGAGGATACCCTCTATAGCAATCAGCCCCAGCATTTT. Protein sequence: CASRVEDTLYSNQPQHF.

This clonotype was found once. The V and J genes are TRBV12-5 and TRBJ2-2; D possibly corresponds to TRBD1 (7 bases). Germline CDR1 and CDR2: LGHNT and FRNRAP. V was pared by 11 bases and J by 4 bases, with 14 bases between. CDR3 size: 13 residues. CDR3 amino acids: CAPAGGRTGELFF. The CDR3 coding sequence is TGTGCTCCGGCAGGGGGGCGCACCGGGGAGCTGTTTTTT.

The chain has TRBV4-3 and TRBJ2-3; TRBD2 might be the D (5 bases). Trimming stripped 1 base from V and 5 bases from J, with 7 bases between. Looked up from germline, CDR1 is LGHNA and CDR2 is YSLEER. This CDR3 is 13 amino acids long. CDR3 protein: CASSQGRVDTQYF. Written as DNA, the CDR3 is TGCGCCAGCAGCCAAGGGCGGGTAGATACGCAGTATTTT.

This clonotype was observed a handful of times. The chain has TRBV9 and TRBJ1-4, with 9 bases aligning to TRBD1. The CDR3 covers 15 residues. CDR1 is SGDLS and CDR2 is YYNGEE in the germline V gene. V was clipped by 3 bases and J by 2 bases; unmatched bases: 2. DNA of the CDR3: TGTGCCAGCAGCGCGACAGGGGGTACTAATGAAAAACTGTTTTTT. This gives the protein CASSATGGTNEKLFF.

V gene TRBV4-3 combines with J gene TRBJ2-4, with D possibly being TRBD1 (5 bases). V gave up 0 bases and J gave up 9 bases, with 15 bases separating them. From germline, CDR1 is LGHNA and CDR2 YSLEER. The CDR3 sequence is 15 residues long. The CDR3 bases are TGCGCCAGCAGCCAAGATGGAGTTAGGGGTGCCATTCAGTACTTC. The encoded protein is CASSQDGVRGAIQYF.

The table lists this clonotype with a few counts. The rearrangement uses TRBV29-1 and TRBJ1-2; 8 bases line up with TRBD1. The CDR3 is made up of 13 amino acids. Trimming cost V 7 bases and J 4 bases; bases outside gene matches: 8. The V gene's germline CDR1 is SQVTM and CDR2 ANQGSEA. The CDR3 sequence: CSASQGVSYGYTF. In DNA, the CDR3 is TGCAGCGCCTCACAGGGGGTCAGCTATGGCTACACCTTC.

CDR3 DNA: TGTGCCAGCAGCCCCCAGCTTGTGGAGGAGCAGTTCTTC. Residues: CASSPQLVEEQFF. The V gene is TRBV9, the J gene TRBJ2-1; no clear D. V was trimmed by 4 bases and J by 10 bases, leaving 15 bases between them. Germline V gives CDR1 SGDLS, CDR2 YYNGEE. This CDR3 comprises 13 residues.

The chain has TRBV20-1 and TRBJ2-7, with D possibly matching TRBD2 (6 bases). CDR3 length equals 11 residues. The germline V gene has CDR1 DFQATT and CDR2 SNEGSKA (reference sequence). The V and J ends lost 6 bases and 7 bases respectively, with 13 bases between them. The CDR3 loop reads CSAASAGEQYF. The CDR3 coding sequence is TGCAGTGCCGCGTCGGCGGGAGAGCAGTACTTC.